The 27 T cell receptor beta chains below were found in one sample sequenced in a study of cytomegalovirus exposure and HLA in healthy donors. With 60 Vbeta and 13 Jbeta primers, the PCR was carried out. The assay was immunoSEQ multiplex PCR, and TCRdb's table has in-frame clones only and misses some. The sample carries about 200,000 clones, approximately 80% recorded once. Sequenced: PBMCs. Receptor source: a male donor in good health and CMV-seronegative.

V is TRBV19 and J is TRBJ2-7, with TRBD2 as a possible D gene (7 bases). This CDR3 contains 13 residues. Germline-derived CDR1 and CDR2 are LNHDA and SQIVND (reference sequence). Trimming removed 3 bases at V and 7 bases at J, with 13 bases between. The CDR3 DNA reads as TGTGCCAGTAGTATTGGGGGGGCAGGGGAGCAGTACTTC. This gives the protein CASSIGGAGEQYF.

The chain couples TRBV10-3 to TRBJ1-6; TRBD1 matches at 7 bases. V dropped 5 bases and J dropped 7; count of bases not matched to a gene: 5. The CDR3 extends over 14 amino acids. Per the germline V gene, CDR1 is ENHRY and CDR2 is SYGVKD. The CDR3 DNA sequence: TGTGCCATCAGTCACGGGACAGCGAATTCACCCCTCCACTTT. Its translation is CAISHGTANSPLHF.

V gene TRBV2 combines with J gene TRBJ2-3, with a weak D call TRBD2 (5 bases). The CDR3 consists of 12 residues. The V end lost 5 bases, the J end lost 6 bases, and 9 bases lay between the germline ends. Germline V CDR1 and CDR2: SNHLY, FYNNEI. Here the CDR3 reads CASSSRGDTQYF. CDR3 nucleotides: TGTGCCAGCAGTTCGCGAGGGGATACGCAGTATTTT.

This chain uses TRBV27 with TRBJ2-7; TRBD2 aligns across 7 bases. Trimming removed 5 bases from V and 3 bases from J; junction bases left unmatched: 4. The CDR3 runs to 13 residues. Germline loops: CDR1 MNHEY, CDR2 SMNVEV (reference sequence). CDR3 region: CASSPTSDYEQYF. The CDR3 DNA sequence: TGTGCCAGCAGTCCCACTAGCGACTACGAGCAGTACTTC.

The rearrangement uses TRBV15 and TRBJ1-3, with D perhaps TRBD1 (5 bases). Germline lookup yields CDR1 LNHNV and CDR2 YYDKDF (reference sequence). Trimming stripped 1 base from V and 4 bases from J, with 11 bases between. The CDR3 runs to 15 residues. The chain's CDR3 is CATSRVQGQGNTIYF. CDR3 in DNA: TGTGCCACCAGCAGAGTCCAGGGCCAAGGAAACACCATATATTTT.

Remarks on this clone: Since the CDR3 does not end with the conserved phenylalanine or tryptophan, this likely comes from a read error. The limits of the CDR3 on the DNA are not certain, so only TCRdb's listed CDR3 is given. This chain links TRBV28 with TRBJ2-7; TRBD1 is the table's D call and was not checked against the DNA. The CDR3 extends over 15 residues, inclusive of both ends. Germline values: CDR1 MDHEN, CDR2 SYDVKM. CDR3 protein: CASSSSGTGKGEVSS.

This clone has more than one count but fewer than ten. The rearrangement links TRBV5-1 to TRBJ2-7, with a tentative D call TRBD2 (6 bases). CDR1 is SGHRS and CDR2 is YFSETQ in the germline V gene. This CDR3 contains 13 residues. V was clipped by 6 bases and J by 4 bases, with 14 bases between them. The CDR3 DNA reads as TGCGCCAGCACGCGGGCGGGGACTTACGAGCAGTACTTC. Translating gives CASTRAGTYEQYF.

The chain employs TRBV27 and TRBJ2-7; unclear D gene. The ends were cut back, 3 bases at V and 0 bases at J, with 6 bases in the middle. Germline assignment: CDR1 MNHEY and CDR2 SMNVEV (reference sequence). CDR3 length equals 13 residues. In nucleotides, the CDR3 is TGTGCCAGCAGTTTCCGGTCCTCCTACGAGCAGTACTTC. Protein product: CASSFRSSYEQYF.

This clone was seen once. The chain couples TRBV5-1 to TRBJ2-3; 8 bases agree with TRBD2. The CDR3 spans 16 residues. In germline, CDR1 is SGHRS, CDR2 YFSETQ. V gave up 3 bases and J gave up 6 bases; unmatched junction bases: 12. The CDR3 protein is CASSSWTSTQGDTQYF. Written as DNA, the CDR3 is TGCGCCAGCAGCTCCTGGACTAGCACCCAAGGGGATACGCAGTATTTT.

The genes are TRBV5-4 and TRBJ2-3, with D possibly being TRBD1 (6 bases). Between the trimmed V and J ends, which lost 4 bases and 2 bases, there was a span of 17 bases. Looked up from germline, CDR1 is SGHNT and CDR2 is YYREEE (reference sequence). This CDR3 is built from 16 residues. The CDR3 DNA reads as TGTGCCAGCAGCCTGTTTGGGGGCGCAGCCACAGATACGCAGTATTTT. Translation gives CASSLFGGAATDTQYF. The full variable domain, completed using reference TRBV5-4 and TRBJ2-3, is ETGVTQSPTHLIKTRGQQVTLRCSSQSGHNTVSWYQQALGQGPQFIFQYYREEENGRGNFPPRFSGLQFPNYSSELNVNALELDDSALYLCASSLFGGAATDTQYFGPGTRLTVL.

This chain connects TRBV5-1 to TRBJ2-2; TRBD2 agrees at 11 bases. Germline V gene data show CDR1 as SGHRS and CDR2 as YFSETQ. The CDR3 sequence is 17 residues long. Unmatched junction bases numbered 16, after V lost 10 bases and J lost 5 bases. CDR3 in DNA: TGCGCCGGATCTCCCTCCGGGACTAGCGGTGGAACCGGGGAGCTGTTTTTT. Translating it yields CAGSPSGTSGGTGELFF.

The chain is built from TRBV2 and TRBJ2-7; D might be TRBD2 (6 bases). V gave up 2 bases and J gave up 6 bases, with 20 bases separating them. The length of the CDR3 is 16 residues. The V gene's germline CDR1 is SNHLY and CDR2 FYNNEI. In DNA, the CDR3 is TGTGCCAGCAGTGAACCGTCTGTAGCCGGGCGGGGCGAGCAGTACTTC. Its protein product is CASSEPSVAGRGEQYF.

This chain connects TRBV11-2 to TRBJ1-3, with 8 bases lining up with TRBD1. J gave up 7 bases and V 5 bases, and 7 bases lay outside the gene matches. The CDR3 loop spans 14 amino acids. The V gene's germline CDR1 is SGHAT and CDR2 FQNNGV. The CDR3 nucleotides are TGTGCCAGCAGCCGGACAGGGCAGGGGAACACCATATATTTT. Amino acid sequence: CASSRTGQGNTIYF. The whole variable domain, filled in from reference TRBV11-2 and TRBJ1-3, reads EAGVAQSPRYKIIEKRQSVAFWCNPISGHATLYWYQQILGQGPKLLIQFQNNGVVDDSQLPKDRFSAERLKGVDSTLKIQPAKLEDSAVYLCASSRTGQGNTIYFGEGSWLTVV.

The V and J genes are TRBV5-1 and TRBJ2-1, with TRBD1 identical over 10 bases. The V and J ends lost 2 bases and 7 bases, in that order; junction bases with no gene match: 6. The CDR3 is made up of 15 amino acids. Germline CDR1 is SGHRS and CDR2 is YFSETQ. This CDR3 is CASSFGTGAMNEQFF. CDR3 nucleotides: TGCGCCAGCAGCTTCGGGACAGGGGCGATGAATGAGCAGTTCTTC.

The chain recombines TRBV7-2 with TRBJ2-3; 7 nucleotides line up with TRBD1. This CDR3 has 13 residues. The ends lost 5 bases at V and 6 bases at J; junction bases unmatched: 5. The germline V gene encodes CDR1 SGHTA and CDR2 FQGNSA. The CDR3 region is CASSRLQGDTQYF. The CDR3, as DNA: TGTGCCAGCAGCAGACTACAGGGGGATACGCAGTATTTT.

This chain connects TRBV27 to TRBJ1-2, with 10 bases matching TRBD1. Germline V gene lookup returns CDR1 MNHEY and CDR2 SMNVEV (reference sequence). J was trimmed by 5 bases and V by 5 bases; bases with no gene match: 8. The CDR3 is 15 amino acids. The CDR3 DNA reads as TGTGCCAGCAGTCCCGAGGGACAGGGGTTGTATGGCTACACCTTC. Its protein is CASSPEGQGLYGYTF.

The CDR3 sequence: CAIHTGLSSTDTQYF. The CDR3 nucleotides are TGTGCCATCCATACGGGACTCTCTAGCACAGATACGCAGTATTTT. V and J are TRBV7-5 and TRBJ2-3; no check of the table's D call, TRBD2, against the DNA was made. TRBV7-5 is a listed pseudogene. This CDR3 spans 15 amino acids.

The chain carries TRBV28 and TRBJ2-2; 8 bases are a match to TRBD2. The CDR3 is 14 residues long. The V gene's germline CDR1 is MDHEN and CDR2 SYDVKM. The trim removed 7 bases at V and 1 base at J, leaving 2 bases unmatched. The CDR3 nucleotides read TGTGCCAGCACCACTAGCGGGAACACCGGGGAGCTGTTTTTT. It translates to CASTTSGNTGELFF.

The V gene is TRBV29-1, the J gene TRBJ1-3, with D uncertain. In germline, CDR1 is SQVTM, CDR2 ANQGSEA. V dropped 1 base and J dropped 4 bases, with 5 bases sitting between them. The CDR3 extends over 12 amino acids. The CDR3 region is CSVEGAGNTIYF. Here the CDR3 DNA reads TGCAGCGTTGAAGGGGCAGGAAACACCATATATTTT.

This chain connects TRBV11-2 to TRBJ2-7; D possibly corresponds to TRBD2 (6 bases). Trimming stripped 4 bases from V and 5 bases from J, with 12 bases between. The length of the CDR3 is 13 residues. Looked up from germline, CDR1 is SGHAT and CDR2 is FQNNGV. DNA of the CDR3: TGTGCCAGCAGCTCCCGGGGGAGCAACGAGCAGTACTTC. It specifies CASSSRGSNEQYF.

The chain links TRBV4-2 to TRBJ1-5; no definite D call. Germline V gives CDR1 LGHNA, CDR2 YNFKEQ. The CDR3 runs 13 residues. Deletions cut 0 bases from V and 7 bases from J, with 7 bases between. In DNA form, the CDR3 reads TGTGCCAGCAGCCAAGATTTGAGGCAGCCCCAGCATTTT. It encodes CASSQDLRQPQHF.

Only one count was recorded for this clone. The gene calls are TRBV28 and TRBJ2-7, with TRBD1 matching over 7 bases. This CDR3 has 14 amino acids. V dropped 7 bases and J dropped 6; count of bases not matched to a gene: 12. Germline loops: CDR1 MDHEN, CDR2 SYDVKM. The CDR3 loop is CASNPSGTVVEQYF. In DNA, the CDR3 is TGTGCCAGCAACCCATCCGGGACAGTTGTCGAGCAGTACTTC.

V is TRBV5-6 and J is TRBJ2-5, with a tentative D call TRBD2 (6 bases). Trimming cost V 0 bases and J 7 bases, with 10 bases left between them. CDR3 length equals 13 residues. Germline loops: CDR1 SGHDT, CDR2 YYEEEE. The CDR3: CASSLVGDLTQYF. CDR3 coding DNA: TGTGCCAGCAGCTTGGTGGGGGACTTGACCCAGTACTTC.

This chain uses TRBV28 with TRBJ2-7; TRBD1 is a possible D gene (5 bases). V dropped 7 bases and J dropped 2 bases, with 12 bases sitting between them. CDR1 MDHEN and CDR2 SYDVKM come from the germline V gene. The CDR3 is made up of 13 amino acids. The CDR3 DNA reads TGTGCCAGCAACATGGGGCTAACCTACGAGCAGTACTTC. Protein sequence: CASNMGLTYEQYF.

The chain joins TRBV7-2 to TRBJ2-4, with a weak D call TRBD2 (5 bases). The V gene's germline CDR1 is SGHTA and CDR2 FQGNSA. This CDR3 contains 15 residues. Trimming shortened V by 1 base and J by 0 bases, and 7 bases separated the two germline ends. CDR3 loop: CASSLGRIAKNIQYF. In DNA form, the CDR3 reads TGTGCCAGCAGCTTAGGGAGGATAGCCAAAAACATTCAGTACTTC.

V is TRBV5-4 and J is TRBJ2-1; 9 bases match TRBD2. The CDR3 is 16 residues long. V was clipped by 0 bases and J by 6 bases; unmatched bases: 7. Germline lookup yields CDR1 SGHNT and CDR2 YYREEE (reference sequence). The DNA of the CDR3 is TGTGCCAGCAGCTTGGCCGGCGGGAGGGCCCCCAATGAGCAGTTCTTC. Translation gives CASSLAGGRAPNEQFF.

This sequence joins TRBV28 and TRBJ1-1, with 7 nucleotides matching TRBD1. The germline V gene has CDR1 MDHEN and CDR2 SYDVKM. The CDR3 is made up of 15 amino acids. Losses at the gene ends were 0 bases for V and 5 bases for J; bases not matched to a gene: 6. CDR3 protein: CASSLWRQGGTEAFF. CDR3 coding DNA: TGTGCCAGCAGTTTATGGAGACAGGGAGGAACTGAAGCTTTCTTT.